Listed below are T cell receptor beta chains from one sample, sequenced in a study of blood T cell repertoires in COVID-19. The table came from immunoSEQ multiplex PCR; TCRdb's copy has only in-frame clones and leaves some out. Among under 250,000 clones listed, almost 90% were seen once. The sequenced sample consisted of peripheral blood. The receptors were gathered from a woman aged 60-70 years with acute or convalescent COVID-19. CDR3s include the opening cysteine and the closing phenylalanine or tryptophan. Each record gives: D gene, V gene, CDR3 protein. The D gene is left open where the match is weak.

d_call: -
v_call: TRBV19
cdr3_aa: CASSTIAWGTDTQYF

d_call: -
v_call: TRBV9
cdr3_aa: CASSGPMTGVSDTQYF

d_call: TRBD2
v_call: TRBV2
cdr3_aa: CASTLGGAVGETQYF

d_call: -
v_call: TRBV5-1
cdr3_aa: CASSLLLASTDTQYF

d_call: TRBD1
v_call: TRBV5-1
cdr3_aa: CASSLGTGDSPLHF

d_call: -
v_call: TRBV7-2
cdr3_aa: CASSPSLGSRMSYEQYF

d_call: TRBD2
v_call: TRBV5-6
cdr3_aa: CASSLTAGGPSSEQFF

d_call: -
v_call: TRBV30
cdr3_aa: CAWSTGQGINNEKLFF

d_call: TRBD1
v_call: TRBV11-2
cdr3_aa: CASSPRGQGAAYGYTF

d_call: -
v_call: TRBV7-8
cdr3_aa: CASSALRGINQPQHF

d_call: TRBD1
v_call: TRBV30
cdr3_aa: CAWSKGQRYNEQFF

d_call: -
v_call: TRBV16
cdr3_aa: CASSQSTVGRAEAFF

d_call: TRBD2
v_call: TRBV5-4
cdr3_aa: CASSLTGRGEQYF

d_call: TRBD1
v_call: TRBV6-2/TRBV6-3
cdr3_aa: CASSERPGQGNEKLFF

d_call: -
v_call: TRBV19
cdr3_aa: CASSIGPGDPPEAFF

d_call: TRBD1
v_call: TRBV5-6
cdr3_aa: CASSSGQGAAGNTIYF

d_call: -
v_call: TRBV28
cdr3_aa: CASRATGRNIQYF

d_call: -
v_call: TRBV30
cdr3_aa: CAWSDRTVHTPKLFF

d_call: TRBD1
v_call: TRBV23-1
cdr3_aa: CASSQYGGTGGNTEAFF

d_call: TRBD2
v_call: TRBV6-6
cdr3_aa: CASSQGLAGAGELFF

d_call: -
v_call: TRBV5-1
cdr3_aa: CASSLERRTEAFF

d_call: TRBD2
v_call: TRBV27
cdr3_aa: CASSPRADRSSGRYVGELFF

d_call: -
v_call: TRBV14
cdr3_aa: CASSQDRAGGVYGYTF

d_call: -
v_call: TRBV30
cdr3_aa: CACDGLPNTEAFF

d_call: -
v_call: TRBV5-5
cdr3_aa: CASSILSGVGTGELFF

d_call: TRBD1
v_call: TRBV11-3
cdr3_aa: CASSKTGDEQYF

d_call: TRBD2
v_call: TRBV7-6
cdr3_aa: CASSRGGTSVNEQFF

d_call: -
v_call: TRBV7-9
cdr3_aa: CASSLVVGIQETQYF

d_call: TRBD1
v_call: TRBV5-6
cdr3_aa: CASSGPGQGISTDTQYF

d_call: -
v_call: TRBV19
cdr3_aa: CASNSGRRGLGYGYTF

d_call: TRBD1
v_call: TRBV18
cdr3_aa: CASSRGQGTNTEAFF

d_call: TRBD1
v_call: TRBV9
cdr3_aa: CASSARTGISYNEQFF

d_call: -
v_call: TRBV5-1
cdr3_aa: CASSLVGGETEAFF

d_call: TRBD2
v_call: TRBV5-5
cdr3_aa: CASSLKGSGGRADTQYF

d_call: TRBD1
v_call: TRBV5-5
cdr3_aa: CASSEQGVTGTEAFF

d_call: -
v_call: TRBV28
cdr3_aa: CASRSPSMAFF

d_call: TRBD2
v_call: TRBV5-5
cdr3_aa: CASSSLTSGTRDTQYF

d_call: -
v_call: TRBV19
cdr3_aa: CASSGLMNTEAFF

d_call: TRBD1
v_call: TRBV28
cdr3_aa: CASSLTGWAETQYF

d_call: -
v_call: TRBV19
cdr3_aa: CATLAQRNTGELFF

d_call: TRBD2
v_call: TRBV3-1/TRBV3-2
cdr3_aa: CASSRGTSVLGSEQFF

d_call: TRBD1
v_call: TRBV28
cdr3_aa: CASSSPGQGAGNYGYTF

d_call: TRBD2
v_call: TRBV7-2
cdr3_aa: CASSLDPSGGSYEQYF

d_call: TRBD1
v_call: TRBV2
cdr3_aa: CASTSRGSGNTIYF

d_call: TRBD2
v_call: TRBV7-2
cdr3_aa: CASSKTSGAYEQYF

d_call: TRBD2
v_call: TRBV7-9
cdr3_aa: CASSQMRTSGYQETQYF